The 8 T cell receptor beta chains given below trace back to one sample, sequenced in a study of blood T cell repertoires in COVID-19. Method: immunoSEQ multiplex PCR; TCRdb's copy keeps in-frame clones and lacks some. The sample yields hundreds of thousands of clones, roughly 89% seen once. The sequenced sample consisted of PBMCs or T cells enriched from blood (not recorded which). The source of these receptors is a woman aged 40 to 50 who had recovered from COVID-19.

This chain joins TRBV18 and TRBJ2-3; TRBD2 aligns across 7 bases. The V and J ends lost 3 bases and 6 bases, in that order; junction bases with no gene match: 12. Germline assignment: CDR1 KGHSH and CDR2 LQKENI. The CDR3 covers 16 residues. CDR3 DNA sequence: TGTGCCAGCTCACCTAGACTAGCCTTATCGGGGGATACGCAGTATTTT. Translating gives CASSPRLALSGDTQYF.

V usage is TRBV18 and J usage is TRBJ1-1; tentatively, D is TRBD1 (6 bases). V was trimmed by 6 bases and J by 1 base, leaving 12 bases between them. There are 14 residues in the CDR3. Germline V gene data show CDR1 as KGHSH and CDR2 as LQKENI. CDR3 nucleotide sequence: TGTGCCAGCTCGCCGGGACACTGGAACACTGAAGCTTTCTTT. Its protein is CASSPGHWNTEAFF.

The chain links TRBV6-2 or TRBV6-3 to TRBJ1-2; 7 nucleotides agree with TRBD1. J was trimmed by 6 bases and V by 6 bases; bases with no gene match: 10. Looked up from germline, CDR1 is MNHEY and CDR2 is SVGEGT. This CDR3 contains 14 residues. The CDR3 DNA sequence: TGTGCCAGCAGCCTGCTCCAGGGGGGCAATGGCTACACCTTC. Translation gives CASSLLQGGNGYTF.

V gene TRBV10-3 combines with J gene TRBJ1-4; D remains ambiguous. This CDR3 comprises 15 residues. Germline values: CDR1 ENHRY, CDR2 SYGVKD. Deletions cut 4 bases from V and 3 bases from J, with 12 bases between. The CDR3: CAISARGEANEKLFF. The CDR3 DNA sequence: TGTGCCATCAGTGCCCGGGGAGAGGCTAATGAAAAACTGTTTTTT.

The chain joins TRBV28 to TRBJ2-7; TRBD2 agrees at 7 bases. Germline V gene lookup returns CDR1 MDHEN and CDR2 SYDVKM. The CDR3 loop spans 14 amino acids. V shed 5 bases, J shed 0 bases, and the junction held 4 bases outside the gene matches. CDR3 DNA: TGTGCCAGCAGTATGGGGGGGAGCTCCTACGAGCAGTACTTC. Translated: CASSMGGSSYEQYF. Full variable domain (outside the CDR3, taken from reference TRBV28 and TRBJ2-7): DVKVTQSSRYLVKRTGEKVFLECVQDMDHENMFWYRQDPGLGLRLIYFSYDVKMKEKGDIPEGYSVSREKKERFSLILESASTNQTSMYLCASSMGGSSYEQYFGPGTRLTVT.

V is TRBV6-5 and J is TRBJ2-2; TRBD1 is a possible D gene (5 bases). Germline lookup yields CDR1 MNHEY and CDR2 SVGAGI. The CDR3 extends over 15 amino acids. Between the trimmed V and J ends, which lost 7 bases and 0 bases, there was a span of 12 bases. This chain's CDR3 is CASTPDKPNTGELFF. DNA for the CDR3: TGTGCCAGCACCCCGGACAAGCCGAACACCGGGGAGCTGTTTTTT.

The chain carries TRBV4-2 and TRBJ1-6; D gene uncertain. Deletions cut 4 bases from V and 7 bases from J, with 11 bases between. The CDR3 has 14 residues. The germline gives CDR1 LGHNA, CDR2 YNFKEQ. The DNA of the CDR3 is TGTGCCAGCAGCCGATCCGGGTTAAATTCACCCCTCCACTTT. The encoded protein is CASSRSGLNSPLHF.

This clone was seen only a few times. The CDR3 here is CASSLVLAESSTDTQYF. Here the CDR3 DNA reads TGTGCCAGCAGCTTGGTCCTGGCAGAATCTAGCACAGATACGCAGTATTTT. J is TRBJ2-3 and V is TRBV7-2; D uncertain. In germline, CDR1 is SGHTA, CDR2 FQGNSA. This CDR3 is 17 amino acids long. With 3 bases removed from V and 0 bases from J, the gap between germline ends came to 16 bases.